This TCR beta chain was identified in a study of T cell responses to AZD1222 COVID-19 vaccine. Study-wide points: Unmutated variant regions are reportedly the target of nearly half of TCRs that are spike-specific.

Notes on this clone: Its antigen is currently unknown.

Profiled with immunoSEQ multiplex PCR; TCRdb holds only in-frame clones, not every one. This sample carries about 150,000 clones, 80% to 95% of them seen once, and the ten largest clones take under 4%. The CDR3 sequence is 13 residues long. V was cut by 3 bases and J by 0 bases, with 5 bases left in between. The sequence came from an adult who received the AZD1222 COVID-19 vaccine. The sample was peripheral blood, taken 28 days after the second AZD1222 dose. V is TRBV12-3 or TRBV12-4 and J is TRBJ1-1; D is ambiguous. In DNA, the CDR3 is TGTGCCAGCAGTTTCCATATGAACACTGAAGCTTTCTTT. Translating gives CASSFHMNTEAFF.